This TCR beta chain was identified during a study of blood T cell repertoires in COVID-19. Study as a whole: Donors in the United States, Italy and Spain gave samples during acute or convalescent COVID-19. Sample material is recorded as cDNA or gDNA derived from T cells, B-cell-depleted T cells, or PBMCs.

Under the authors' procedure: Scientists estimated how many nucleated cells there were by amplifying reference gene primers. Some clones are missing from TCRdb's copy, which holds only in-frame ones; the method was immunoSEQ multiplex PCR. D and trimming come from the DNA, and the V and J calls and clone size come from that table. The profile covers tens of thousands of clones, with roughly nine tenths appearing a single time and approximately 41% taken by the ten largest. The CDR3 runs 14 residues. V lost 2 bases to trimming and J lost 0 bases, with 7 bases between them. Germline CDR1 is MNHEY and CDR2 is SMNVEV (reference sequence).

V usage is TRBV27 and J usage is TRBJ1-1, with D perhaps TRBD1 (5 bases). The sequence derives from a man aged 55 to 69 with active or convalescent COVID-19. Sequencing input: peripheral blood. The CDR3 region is CASSLGAVNTEAFF. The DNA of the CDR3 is TGTGCCAGCAGTTTAGGGGCAGTGAACACTGAAGCTTTCTTT.